The sequence of this TCR beta chain was determined in a study of blood T cell repertoires in COVID-19. Study as a whole: Sites across the United States, Italy and Spain contributed samples from acute and convalescent COVID-19. Sample material is recorded as cDNA or gDNA derived from T cells, B-cell-depleted T cells, or PBMCs.

The CDR3 runs to 13 residues. V was shortened by 5 bases and J by 6 bases, with 13 bases between the two germline ends. Germline V gene data show CDR1 as MNHNY and CDR2 as SVGAGI (reference sequence). Per the study methods: Nucleated cell counts were estimated from reference gene primer amplification. Clones were read by immunoSEQ multiplex PCR, and TCRdb kept only the in-frame ones, dropping some. The V and J calls and clone size are taken from that table; D and trimming were inferred from the DNA. Of about 65,000 clones listed, around nine tenths were seen once; the top ten hold over 0.95%. The specimen was peripheral blood. The source of this sequence is a man aged 55 to 70 with acute or convalescent COVID-19. This sequence joins TRBV6-6 and TRBJ1-2; perhaps TRBD1 as D (5 bases). The CDR3 bases are TGTGCCAGCAGTAGACAGCGGGGGGATGGCTACACCTTC. Its translation: CASSRQRGDGYTF.